Following are 6 T cell receptor beta chains from one sample sequenced in a study of shared clonotypes between healthy human individuals. The protocol was immunoSEQ multiplex PCR, while the TCRdb copy is restricted to in-frame clones and leaves out a portion. The sample consists of around 1,900,000 clones, 93% of them appearing once. The naive CD8 subset, CD45RO-negative cells positively selected for CCR7, excluded terminally differentiated effector memory CD45RA+ cells. Sequenced material: naive CD8+ T cells from PBMCs. These receptors were taken from a man younger than 35 in good health. Some clones in this sample may be carry-over from other donors' samples.

Regarding this clone: The sample carries other DNA sequences with the same CDR3. V gene TRBV27 combines with J gene TRBJ2-3; 9 bases are shared with TRBD1. With 4 bases clipped from V and 2 bases from J, the junction kept 4 bases outside the gene matches. This CDR3 is 15 amino acids long. From germline, CDR1 is MNHEY and CDR2 SMNVEV (reference sequence). Here the CDR3 reads CASSSRTGDTDTQYF. CDR3 in DNA: TGTGCCAGCAGTTCCCGGACAGGGGACACAGATACGCAGTATTTT.

J is TRBJ1-1 and V is TRBV27, with 7 bases identical to TRBD1. This CDR3 has 14 amino acids. Germline CDR1 is MNHEY and CDR2 is SMNVEV (reference sequence). Trimming at V came to 5 bases and at J to 7 bases, leaving 10 bases not matched to a gene. CDR3 sequence (DNA): TGTGCCAGCAGTCTACTGACAGGGCTAGGTGAAGCTTTCTTT. Translating gives CASSLLTGLGEAFF.

This chain links TRBV11-2 with TRBJ2-1; the D gene is possibly TRBD1 (5 bases). The germline V gene encodes CDR1 SGHAT and CDR2 FQNNGV. The CDR3 runs 13 residues. Between the trimmed V and J ends, which lost 3 bases and 5 bases, there was a span of 8 bases. The DNA of the CDR3 is TGTGCCAGCAGCTTGACAGTTCACAATGAGCAGTTCTTC. Translation: CASSLTVHNEQFF.

This chain connects TRBV25-1 to TRBJ2-7, with a tentative D call TRBD2 (6 bases). The germline V and J ends were trimmed by 6 bases and 0 bases, with 9 bases remaining between them. CDR1 is MGHDK and CDR2 is SYGVNS in the germline V gene. This CDR3 is built from 13 residues. CDR3 sequence (DNA): TGTGCCAGCAGCGCGGGGAGCTCCTACGAGCAGTACTTC. Protein: CASSAGSSYEQYF.

This chain uses TRBV28 with TRBJ2-5, with TRBD2 matching 13 bases. The germline CDR1 and CDR2 sequences are MDHEN and SYDVKM. The CDR3 has 16 residues. V lost 2 bases, J lost 4 bases, and 4 bases stayed unmatched. The CDR3 nucleotides are TGTGCCAGCAGTTTAGATTGGACTAGCGGGAGAGAGACCCAGTACTTC. Amino acids: CASSLDWTSGRETQYF.

The chain links TRBV28 to TRBJ2-4, with a tentative D call TRBD2 (5 bases). CDR3 length equals 16 residues. The V and J ends lost 3 bases and 0 bases respectively, with 12 bases between them. Per germline, CDR1 MDHEN and CDR2 SYDVKM. The CDR3 loop is CASSFERALAKNIQYF. The CDR3 DNA reads as TGTGCCAGCAGTTTCGAGAGGGCGCTAGCCAAAAACATTCAGTACTTC.